These T cell receptor beta chains were read from a single sample in a study of control samples from healthy donors and cancer patients. The method was immunoSEQ multiplex PCR; TCRdb's version includes in-frame clones alone and lacks a portion of them. The sample holds some 130,000 clones, approximately 86% seen once. The sample comprised blood. These TCRs come from a woman in her 30s in good health. CDR3s include the opening cysteine and the closing phenylalanine or tryptophan. The D gene is left open where the match is weak. The size of a clone is reported for some rows only, either as once, few or many, or as a class for expanded clones.

TRBV9	TRBJ1-2	NA	NA	TGTGCCAGCACCCCACTGGGGTCGAATGGCTACACCTTC	CASTPLGSNGYTF
TRBV6-1	TRBJ1-1	once	NA	TGTGCCAGCAGTGACCCTGGGTTGAACACTGAAGCTTTCTTT	CASSDPGLNTEAFF
TRBV4-2	TRBJ2-3	NA	TRBD2	TGTGCCAGCAGCCAAGATTGGACTAAAAGCGGGACCCTCACAGATACGCAGTATTTT	CASSQDWTKSGTLTDTQYF
TRBV2	TRBJ1-1	NA	NA	TGTGCCAGCAAGGTGGGAATGAACACTGAAGCTTTCTTT	CASKVGMNTEAFF
TRBV27	TRBJ1-5	once	TRBD1	TGTGCCAGCAGGGGACAGGGGACGAGTCCCCAGCATTTT	CASRGQGTSPQHF
TRBV5-1	TRBJ1-5	NA	NA	TGCGCCAGCAGCTTGGATACAGGGTATCAGCCCCAGCATTTT	CASSLDTGYQPQHF
TRBV7-3	TRBJ1-1	NA	NA	TGTGCCAGCAGCTTCGACATGAACACTGAAGCTTTCTTT	CASSFDMNTEAFF
TRBV18	TRBJ2-6	NA	NA	TGTGCCAGCTCACCTGGAGGGGGGTATAACTCTGGGGCCAACGTCCTGACTTTC	CASSPGGGYNSGANVLTF
TRBV18	TRBJ1-5	NA	TRBD1	TGTGCCAGCTCACCAGGACAGGACAATCAGCCCCAGCATTTT	CASSPGQDNQPQHF
TRBV28	TRBJ1-2	NA	NA	TGTGCCAGCAGTTTAGGAGGCGGGGGGCCTAACTATGGCTACACCTTC	CASSLGGGGPNYGYTF
TRBV27	TRBJ2-7	NA	NA	TGTGCCAGCCCCAGGTTCCGCGAGCAGTACTTC	CASPRFREQYF
TRBV18	TRBJ2-1	many	TRBD2	TGTGCCAGCTCTCTTACTAGCGGGGGATACAATGAGCAGTTCTTC	CASSLTSGGYNEQFF
TRBV4-1	TRBJ2-2	NA	NA	TGCGCCAGCAGCGGAGGAGGCCCCTCGAACACCGGGGAGCTGTTTTTT	CASSGGGPSNTGELFF
TRBV4-2	TRBJ2-1	NA	TRBD2	TGTGCCAGCAGCCCCTATGGGGGGGAATACAATGAGCAGTTCTTC	CASSPYGGEYNEQFF
TRBV19	TRBJ1-5	NA	TRBD1	TGTGCCAGTACCCACCCCCTGGACAGGGGACAGCCCCAGCATTTT	CASTHPLDRGQPQHF
TRBV19	TRBJ2-3	once	NA	TGTGCCAGTAGTCCCGGGACCGAACTGGGTACGCAGTATTTT	CASSPGTELGTQYF
TRBV5-1	TRBJ2-2	once	NA	TGCGCCAGCAGCCCGGGACTTAGCACCGGGGAGCTGTTTTTT	CASSPGLSTGELFF
TRBV5-6	TRBJ2-1	NA	TRBD2	TGTGCCAGCAGCTATGGGACTAGCGGAGGACGCTATGAGCAGTTCTTC	CASSYGTSGGRYEQFF
TRBV3-1/TRBV3-2	TRBJ2-5	NA	NA	TGTGCCAGCAGCCGCAGCCCGGGAGCGGAGACCCAGTACTTC	CASSRSPGAETQYF
TRBV30	TRBJ2-2	NA	NA	TGTGCCTGGACAGGAGGGGGAGCCGGGGAGCTGTTTTTT	CAWTGGGAGELFF
TRBV10-2	TRBJ2-1	NA	TRBD2	TGCGCCAGCAGTGACACTAGCGGATACAATGAGCAGTTCTTC	CASSDTSGYNEQFF
TRBV12-3/TRBV12-4	TRBJ1-2	NA	NA	TGTGCCAGCAGGCCGCGTCTAAGATCTGGCTACACCTTC	CASRPRLRSGYTF
TRBV29-1	TRBJ1-4	NA	NA	TGCAGCGCGGACTGGAATGAAAAACTGTTTTTT	CSADWNEKLFF
TRBV20-1	TRBJ2-3	NA	TRBD2	TGCAGTGCTAGTGGACTAGCGGGGAGCACAGATACGCAGTATTTT	CSASGLAGSTDTQYF
TRBV7-8	TRBJ1-5	NA	NA	TGTGCCAGCAGCTCACAAGCCGGGCAGCCCCAGCATTTT	CASSSQAGQPQHF
TRBV6-5	TRBJ1-5	NA	TRBD1	TGTGCCACCACTGGGACAGGGGATAATCAGCCCCAGCATTTT	CATTGTGDNQPQHF
TRBV5-6	TRBJ2-7	NA	NA	TGTGCCAGCAGCTTGTCGAGATACTCCTACGAGCAGTACTTC	CASSLSRYSYEQYF
TRBV30	TRBJ1-2	NA	NA	TGTGCCTGGGAGGGTCAGGGACTCTATGGCTACACCTTC	CAWEGQGLYGYTF
TRBV7-9	TRBJ2-7	NA	TRBD2	TGTGCCAGCAGCTCCACTAGCGGTACCTACGAGCAGTACTTC	CASSSTSGTYEQYF
TRBV19	TRBJ2-7	NA	NA	TGTGCCAGTAGTATAGAAACATCCTACGAGCAGTACTTC	CASSIETSYEQYF
TRBV5-1	TRBJ1-4	NA	NA	TGCGCCAGCAGCTGGGGGACATCCCTTAATGAAAAACTGTTTTTT	CASSWGTSLNEKLFF
TRBV19	TRBJ2-6	NA	NA	TGTGCCAGTAGTCAGACCCGCTCTGGGGCCAACGTCCTGACTTTC	CASSQTRSGANVLTF
TRBV2	TRBJ1-6	NA	NA	TGTGCCAGCAGGTTTGACATGCCCAATTCACCCCTCCACTTT	CASRFDMPNSPLHF
TRBV6-6	TRBJ2-1	NA	NA	TGTGCCAGCAGTTATCAAGGGGGGGGCTACAATGAGCAGTTCTTC	CASSYQGGGYNEQFF
TRBV30	TRBJ2-3	once	TRBD2	TGTGCCTGGGGTAGCGGGATGGGGGCAGATACGCAGTATTTT	CAWGSGMGADTQYF
TRBV5-1	TRBJ1-3	NA	TRBD1	TGCGCCAGCAGCTGGGGGACAGGGGGTAACTCTGGAAACACCATATATTTT	CASSWGTGGNSGNTIYF
TRBV25-1	TRBJ2-1	NA	TRBD2	TGTGCCAGCAGTGCACTAGCGGGAGAATCTGGTGAGCAGTTCTTC	CASSALAGESGEQFF
TRBV10-3	TRBJ2-7	NA	NA	TGTGCCATCAGTGAGTCGGCGGTAGCCTACGAGCAGTACTTC	CAISESAVAYEQYF
TRBV11-1	TRBJ2-7	NA	NA	TGTGCCAGCAGCCCCGCCGATGGGGTTTACGAGCAGTACTTC	CASSPADGVYEQYF
TRBV5-1	TRBJ2-3	NA	NA	TGCGCCAGCAGCTTGAGGAGCACAGATACGCAGTATTTT	CASSLRSTDTQYF
TRBV28	TRBJ1-5	few	TRBD1	TGTGCCACATCAGGGACAGATCAGCCCCAGCATTTT	CATSGTDQPQHF
TRBV5-1	TRBJ2-1	NA	NA	TGCGCCAGCAGCTCCTGGGCTAGGAGGAATCCCCCCGATGACGCGTATGAGCAGTTCTTC	CASSSWARRNPPDDAYEQFF